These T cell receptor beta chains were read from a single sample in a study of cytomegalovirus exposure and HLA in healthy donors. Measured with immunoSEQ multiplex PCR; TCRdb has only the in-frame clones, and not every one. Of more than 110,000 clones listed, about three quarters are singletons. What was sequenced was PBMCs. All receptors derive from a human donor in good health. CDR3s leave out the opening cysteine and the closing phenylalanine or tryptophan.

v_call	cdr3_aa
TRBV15	ATSPGLPYYEQY
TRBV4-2	ASSQEWGELSDTQY
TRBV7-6	ASSLRGSSSYNEQF
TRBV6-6	ASSFARGESPLH
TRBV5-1	ASSLAKAAYEQY
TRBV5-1	ASSFEGEDGYT
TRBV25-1	ASSDPGTANTEAF
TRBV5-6	ASSLAGEGNEQY
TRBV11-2	ASSWTGGNSPLH
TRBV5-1	ASSSGVGTDFYGYT
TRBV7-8	ASSFGGPSYEQY
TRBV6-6	ASTGGGHEQF
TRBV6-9	ASSSRTGNGYT
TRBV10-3	AIRRTDPTEAF
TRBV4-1	ASSQVGGGAYEQY
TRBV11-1	ASSSLKRYEQY
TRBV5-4	ASSQGLAGNRGTDTQY
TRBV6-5	ASSYGWGDTDTQY
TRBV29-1	SPRTEVGDTQY
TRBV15	ATSRDLTGSYNEQF
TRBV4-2	ASSQDPAGALITEAF
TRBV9	ASSVQGGGQPQH
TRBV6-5	ASTREAGGNSPLH
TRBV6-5	ASTRGQGHEQY
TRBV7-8	ASSLGSSGRYYEQY
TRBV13	ASSLGAGRIHNEQF
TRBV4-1	ASSQGRGPQH
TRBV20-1	SARASYGYT
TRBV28	ASSNRAEEKLF
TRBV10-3	AISVRLAEAGELF
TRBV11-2	ASSLAREAYGYT
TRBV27	ASSNPDRRTYEQY
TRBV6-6	ATEGAWYQY
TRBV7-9	ASSIMGQLQY
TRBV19	ASTPGQVLSVEAF
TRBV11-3	ASSSDRSTDTQY
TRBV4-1	ASSLAGGSGANVLT
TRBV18	ASSLPGQGNEKLF
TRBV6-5	ASSSWTIPHEQY
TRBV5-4	ASSYIGQSDTIY
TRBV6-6	AHRRALSKSGYT
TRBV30	AWSVRLDETQY
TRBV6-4	ASSVRDKNTGELF
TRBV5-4	ASSPPTGNTGELF
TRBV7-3	ASSLSASGSTDTQY
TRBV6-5	ASSYRGAAGWQY
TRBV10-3	ATRQGGSYEQY